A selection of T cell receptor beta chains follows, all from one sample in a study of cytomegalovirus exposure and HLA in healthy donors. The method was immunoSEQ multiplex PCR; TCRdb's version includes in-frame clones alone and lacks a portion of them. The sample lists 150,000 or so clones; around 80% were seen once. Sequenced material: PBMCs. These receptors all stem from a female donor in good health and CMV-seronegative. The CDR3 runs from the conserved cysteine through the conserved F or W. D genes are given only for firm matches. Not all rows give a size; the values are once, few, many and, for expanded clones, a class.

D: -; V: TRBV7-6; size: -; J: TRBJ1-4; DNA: TGTGCCAGCAGCTTAATGAACAGTCGGAATGAAAAACTGTTTTTT; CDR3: CASSLMNSRNEKLFF
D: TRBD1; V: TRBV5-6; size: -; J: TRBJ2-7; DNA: TGTGCCAGCAGCTCGGGACAGAACTACGAGCAGTACTTC; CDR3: CASSSGQNYEQYF
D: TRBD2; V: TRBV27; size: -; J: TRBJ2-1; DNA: TGTGCCAGCAGTTTGGGGCTAGCGGAGGACAATGAGCAGTTCTTC; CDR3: CASSLGLAEDNEQFF
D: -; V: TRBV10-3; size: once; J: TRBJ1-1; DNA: TGTGCCACGGTAAAGGGGGACGGGTATGGGACTGAAGCTTTCTTT; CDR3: CATVKGDGYGTEAFF
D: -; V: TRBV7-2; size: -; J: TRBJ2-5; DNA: TGTGCCAGCACCGCCGGGGTACAAGAGACCCAGTACTTC; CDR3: CASTAGVQETQYF
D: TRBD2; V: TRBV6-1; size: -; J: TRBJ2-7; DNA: TGTGCCAGCTTCCGGGAGGCCCTGAGCTACGAGCAGTACTTC; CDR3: CASFREALSYEQYF
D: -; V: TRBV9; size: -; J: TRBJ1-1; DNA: TGTGCCAGCAGCACGGCAGTCGGGGATGTTGAGGCTTTCTTT; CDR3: CASSTAVGDVEAFF
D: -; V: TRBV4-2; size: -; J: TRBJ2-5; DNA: TGTGCCAGCAGCCAAGTCGGTTCAGGCCACCAAGAGACCCAGTACTTC; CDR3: CASSQVGSGHQETQYF
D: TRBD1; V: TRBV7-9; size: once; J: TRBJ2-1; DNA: TGTGCCAGCAGCTCAACAGGGGATTCCTACAATGAGCAGTTCTTC; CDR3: CASSSTGDSYNEQFF
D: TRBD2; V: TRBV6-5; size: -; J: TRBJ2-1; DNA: TGTGCCAGTAAGACTAGCGGGTACAATGAGCAGTTCTTC; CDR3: CASKTSGYNEQFF
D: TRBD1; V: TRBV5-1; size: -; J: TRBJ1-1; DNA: TGCGCCAGCAGCCAGGAGGACAGGGGTGTGACTGAAGCTTTCTTT; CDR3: CASSQEDRGVTEAFF
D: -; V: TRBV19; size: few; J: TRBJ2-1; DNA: TGTGCCAGTAGTATAGTCGGGGGAGAAGAGCAGTTCTTC; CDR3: CASSIVGGEEQFF
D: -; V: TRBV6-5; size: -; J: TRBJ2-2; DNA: TGTGCCAGCAGTTACTCTAGGAGAACCGGGGAGCTGTTTTTT; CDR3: CASSYSRRTGELFF
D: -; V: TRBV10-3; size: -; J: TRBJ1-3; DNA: TGTGCCATCAGTGAGTCACCGGGGTCCTTTGCTGGAAACACCATATATTTT; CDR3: CAISESPGSFAGNTIYF
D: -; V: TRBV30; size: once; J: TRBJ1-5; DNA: TGTGCCTGGTCAAAGGGGTCTACCTCAGGTCAGCCCCAGCATTTT; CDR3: CAWSKGSTSGQPQHF
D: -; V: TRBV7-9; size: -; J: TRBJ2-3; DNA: TGTGCCAGCAGCCCCGACGGGGGGCGAGAGTATTTT; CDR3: CASSPDGGREYF
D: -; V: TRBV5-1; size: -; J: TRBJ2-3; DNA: TGCGCCACAACGAGGGGGGAGGGGAGAACAGATACGCAGTATTTT; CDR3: CATTRGEGRTDTQYF
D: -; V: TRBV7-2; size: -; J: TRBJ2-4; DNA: TGTGCCAGCAGCCGTCCTGGGGGACAACTAGCCAAAAACATTCAGTACTTC; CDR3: CASSRPGGQLAKNIQYF
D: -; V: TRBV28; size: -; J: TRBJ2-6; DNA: TGTGCCAGCACCAACCAGGTGGGGGCCAACGTCCTGACTTTC; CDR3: CASTNQVGANVLTF
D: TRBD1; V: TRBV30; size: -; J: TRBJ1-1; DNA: TGTGCCTGGAGTCGCGGACAGGGGGCCCTAACTGAAGCTTTCTTT; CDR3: CAWSRGQGALTEAFF
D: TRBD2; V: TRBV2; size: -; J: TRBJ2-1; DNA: TGTGCCATCAGAGACTTAGCGGGCAGCTCCTACAATGAGCAGTTCTTC; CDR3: CAIRDLAGSSYNEQFF
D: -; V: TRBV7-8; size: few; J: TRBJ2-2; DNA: TGTGCCAGCAGCTTAAGGCAGGGCGTTCTCACCGGGGAGCTGTTTTTT; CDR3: CASSLRQGVLTGELFF
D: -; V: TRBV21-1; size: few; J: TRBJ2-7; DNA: TGTGCCAGCAGCCAGGACATCCTCTGGGGCGAGCAGTACTTC; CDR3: CASSQDILWGEQYF
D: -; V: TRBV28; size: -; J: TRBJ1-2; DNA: TGTGCCAGCAGCCCCCCGGTTGTCGTGGGAGGTCGACATGGCTACACCTTC; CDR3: CASSPPVVVGGRHGYTF
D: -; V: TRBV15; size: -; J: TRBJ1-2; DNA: TGTGCCACCAGCAGAGATCAGCGGGATGGGAACACCTTC; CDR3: CATSRDQRDGNTF
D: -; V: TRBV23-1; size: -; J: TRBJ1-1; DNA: TGCGCCAGCAGTCAGGCAGACACTGAAGCTTTCTTT; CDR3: CASSQADTEAFF
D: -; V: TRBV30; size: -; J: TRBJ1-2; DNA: TGTGCCTGGAGTTCATCAGGGCCCTACTATGGCTACACCTTC; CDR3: CAWSSSGPYYGYTF
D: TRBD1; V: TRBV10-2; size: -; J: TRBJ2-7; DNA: TGCGCCAGCGGAAACAGGGGGCGCGACGAGCAGTACTTC; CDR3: CASGNRGRDEQYF
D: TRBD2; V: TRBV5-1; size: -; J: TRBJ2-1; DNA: TGCGCCAGCAGCTTGTACCGGGGACTAGCGGTTAGCTCCTACAATGAGCAGTTCTTC; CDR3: CASSLYRGLAVSSYNEQFF
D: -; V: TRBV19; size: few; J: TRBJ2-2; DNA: TGTGCCAGTAGTATAGGAGGGTACGGGGAGCTGTTTTTT; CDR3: CASSIGGYGELFF
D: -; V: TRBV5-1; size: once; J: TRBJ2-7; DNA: TGCGCCAGCAGCTTGAATGCAGGCTACTCCTACGAGCAGTACTTC; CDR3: CASSLNAGYSYEQYF
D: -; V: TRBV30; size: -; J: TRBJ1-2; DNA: TGTGCCTGGAGTGTATCGCCAGGGGCGGGTTCCCATGGCTACACCTTC; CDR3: CAWSVSPGAGSHGYTF
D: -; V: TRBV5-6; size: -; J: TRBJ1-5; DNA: TGTGCCAGCAGCTTGATGAGTAGCAATCAGCCCCAGCATTTT; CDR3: CASSLMSSNQPQHF
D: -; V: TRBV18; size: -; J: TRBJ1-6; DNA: TGTGCCAGCTCACCAAGGACAGACCATTCACCCCTCCACTTT; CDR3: CASSPRTDHSPLHF
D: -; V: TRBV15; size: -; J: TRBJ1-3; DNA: TGTGCCACCACAGACCTCGGGTTTCCTGGAAACACCATATATTTT; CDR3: CATTDLGFPGNTIYF
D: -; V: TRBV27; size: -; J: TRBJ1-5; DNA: TGTGCCAGCAGTTCAACAGATAGCAATCAGCCCCAGCATTTT; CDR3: CASSSTDSNQPQHF
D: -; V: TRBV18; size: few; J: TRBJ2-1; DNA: TGTGCCAGCTCATACTCTAGAGCCTACAATGAGCAGTTCTTC; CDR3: CASSYSRAYNEQFF
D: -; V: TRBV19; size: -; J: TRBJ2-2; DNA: TGTGCCAGTAGTATCGGGGGTACGGGCACCGGGGAGCTGTTTTTT; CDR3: CASSIGGTGTGELFF